These 11 T cell receptor beta chains originate from one sample sequenced in a study of blood T cell repertoires in COVID-19. Repertoires were generated with immunoSEQ multiplex PCR, while TCRdb's copy carries only in-frame clones and drops some. The table records roughly 80,000 clones, around 89% of them present only once. The specimen sequenced was peripheral blood. The receptors stem from a human donor in a cohort sampled during active COVID-19.

The table lists this clone with a count of one. The V and J genes are TRBV29-1 and TRBJ1-2, with a tentative D call TRBD1 (6 bases). The V gene lost 6 bases and the J gene lost 7 bases, with 12 bases spanning the gap. The CDR3 consists of 11 residues. The germline CDR1 and CDR2 sequences are SQVTM and ANQGSEA. CDR3 DNA sequence: TGCAGCGTCCCGGCCAGGGGTGGCTACACCTTC. Translated, it gives CSVPARGGYTF.

This chain joins TRBV27 and TRBJ1-5, with D perhaps TRBD1 (5 bases). The CDR3 contains 14 residues. Germline V gives CDR1 MNHEY, CDR2 SMNVEV (reference sequence). The V and J ends lost 3 bases and 0 bases respectively, with 6 bases between them. The CDR3 coding sequence is TGTGCCAGCAGTTTCCAGGGTAGCAATCAGCCCCAGCATTTT. This encodes CASSFQGSNQPQHF.

DNA of the CDR3: TGTGCCAGCAGTAGGACTAGAGGGGATACGCAGTATTTT. This translates into CASSRTRGDTQYF. The chain is built from TRBV12-3 or TRBV12-4 and TRBJ2-3; 7 bases map to TRBD2. Losses at the gene ends were 5 bases for V and 6 bases for J; bases not matched to a gene: 5. The CDR3 runs to 13 residues.

This clone was seen a handful of times. This chain's CDR3 is CASRYRDSNQPQHF. DNA of the CDR3: TGTGCCAGCAGATACAGGGATAGCAATCAGCCCCAGCATTTT. The chain carries TRBV2 and TRBJ1-5; the D gene is possibly TRBD1 (6 bases). The CDR3 has 14 residues. Germline V gene sequence: CDR1 SNHLY, CDR2 FYNNEI. V was clipped by 6 bases and J by 0 bases, with 9 bases between them.

The V and J genes are TRBV6-5 and TRBJ2-5; TRBD2 aligns across 12 bases. Germline assignment: CDR1 MNHEY and CDR2 SVGAGI. The CDR3 contains 14 residues. Trimming removed 4 bases from V and 5 bases from J; junction bases left unmatched: 2. CDR3 sequence reads: CASSLTSGSETQYF. The DNA for the CDR3 is TGTGCCAGCAGTTTGACTAGCGGGAGTGAGACCCAGTACTTC.

The chain recombines TRBV5-1 with TRBJ1-4; 7 bases align to TRBD1. This CDR3 comprises 14 residues. V trimming: 5 bases; J trimming: 5 bases; junction bases outside the gene matches: 6. Germline loops: CDR1 SGHRS, CDR2 YFSETQ. Here the CDR3 DNA reads TGCGCCAGCAGTCAGGGACAGTTAAATGAAAAACTGTTTTTT. It yields the protein CASSQGQLNEKLFF.

The rearrangement uses TRBV3-1 (or the pseudogene TRBV3-2) and TRBJ1-5; D remains unclear. The V and J ends lost 1 base and 6 bases respectively, with 7 bases between them. CDR1 is LGHDT, CDR2 YNNKEL, per germline (reference sequence). The CDR3 loop spans 13 amino acids. The CDR3 nucleotides are TGTGCCAGCAGCCAAGTTACGGGTCAGCCCCAGCATTTT. This sequence encodes CASSQVTGQPQHF.

This clone was counted a single time. This sequence joins TRBV14 and TRBJ2-1; 9 nucleotides agree with TRBD2. The V segment lost 1 base and the J segment 1 base; nucleotides outside the gene matches: 17. This CDR3 has 21 residues. Germline CDR1 reads SGHDN; CDR2 reads FVKESK. The CDR3 loop is CASSQGWTLAGAFRSYNEQFF. As DNA, the CDR3 is TGTGCCAGCAGCCAAGGTTGGACATTAGCGGGGGCCTTTAGGTCCTACAATGAGCAGTTCTTC.

This rearrangement joins TRBV5-1 to TRBJ2-7, with TRBD2 matching over 9 bases. Germline CDR1 and CDR2: SGHRS and YFSETQ. V shed 0 bases, J shed 5 bases, and the junction held 9 bases outside the gene matches. This CDR3 is built from 16 residues. CDR3 protein: CASSLGPAGGPDEQYF. The CDR3 nucleotides are TGCGCCAGCAGCTTGGGGCCAGCGGGGGGCCCCGACGAGCAGTACTTC.

The chain links TRBV15 to TRBJ2-7; 8 nucleotides line up with TRBD1. Trimming took 1 base from V and 3 from J; bases not matched to a gene: 2. Germline V gene lookup returns CDR1 LNHNV and CDR2 YYDKDF (reference sequence). The CDR3 has 14 residues. The CDR3, as DNA: TGTGCCACCAGCAGAGCAGGGGGCGGCTACGAGCAGTACTTC. Its protein product is CATSRAGGGYEQYF.

The chain couples TRBV28 to TRBJ1-4, with 7 bases lining up with TRBD1. Germline values: CDR1 MDHEN, CDR2 SYDVKM. Trimming removed 5 bases from V and 5 bases from J; junction bases left unmatched: 5. The CDR3 is 14 amino acids. CDR3 in amino acids: CASSHDRVNEKLFF. In nucleotides, the CDR3 is TGTGCCAGCAGTCACGACAGGGTCAATGAAAAACTGTTTTTT. Together with reference TRBV28 and TRBJ1-4, the CDR3 gives the full variable domain: DVKVTQSSRYLVKRTGEKVFLECVQDMDHENMFWYRQDPGLGLRLIYFSYDVKMKEKGDIPEGYSVSREKKERFSLILESASTNQTSMYLCASSHDRVNEKLFFGSGTQLSVL.